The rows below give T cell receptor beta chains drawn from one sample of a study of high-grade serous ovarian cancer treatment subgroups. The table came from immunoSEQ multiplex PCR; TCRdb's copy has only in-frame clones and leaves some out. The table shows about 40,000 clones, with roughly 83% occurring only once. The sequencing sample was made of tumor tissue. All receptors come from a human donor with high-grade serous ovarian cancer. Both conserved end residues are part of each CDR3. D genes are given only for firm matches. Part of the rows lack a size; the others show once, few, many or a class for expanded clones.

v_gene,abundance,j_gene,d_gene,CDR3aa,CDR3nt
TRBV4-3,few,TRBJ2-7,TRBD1,CASSLDRDSYEQYF,TGCGCCAGCAGCTTAGACAGGGATTCCTACGAGCAGTACTTC
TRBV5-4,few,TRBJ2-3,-,CASSSSGRGVTDTQYF,TGTGCCAGCAGCTCCTCGGGGCGGGGTGTCACAGATACGCAGTATTTT
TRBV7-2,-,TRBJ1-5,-,CASSLWDQPQHF,TGTGCCAGCAGCTTATGGGACCAGCCCCAGCATTTT
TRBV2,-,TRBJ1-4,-,CASRRTDLNEKLFF,TGTGCCAGCAGAAGGACAGACCTTAATGAAAAACTGTTTTTT
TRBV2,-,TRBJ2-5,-,CASYLVQETQYF,TGTGCCAGCTACCTTGTCCAAGAGACCCAGTACTTC
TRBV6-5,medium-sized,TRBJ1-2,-,CASSYAAGRIGYTF,TGTGCCAGCAGTTACGCAGCAGGGCGAATCGGCTACACCTTC
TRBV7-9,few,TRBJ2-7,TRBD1,CASSLGDRAHEQYF,TGTGCCAGCAGCTTAGGAGACAGGGCCCACGAGCAGTACTTC
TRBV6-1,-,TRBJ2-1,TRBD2,CASSEPTSGPYNEQFF,TGTGCCAGCAGTGAACCGACTAGCGGCCCCTACAATGAGCAGTTCTTC
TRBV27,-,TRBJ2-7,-,CASKSGNPYEQYF,TGTGCCAGCAAATCCGGGAATCCCTACGAGCAGTACTTC
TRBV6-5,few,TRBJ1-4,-,CASSFDAATNEKLFF,TGTGCCAGCAGTTTCGACGCTGCCACTAATGAAAAACTGTTTTTT
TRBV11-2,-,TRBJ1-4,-,CASSSKWAKREKLFF,TGTGCCAGCAGCTCCAAGTGGGCCAAGAGGGAAAAACTGTTTTTT
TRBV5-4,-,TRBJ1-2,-,CASSSIGGGSNYGYTF,TGTGCCAGCAGCTCAATAGGGGGGGGCAGTAACTATGGCTACACCTTC
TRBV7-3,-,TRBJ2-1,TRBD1,CASSRDRVGSYNEQFF,TGTGCCAGCAGCAGGGACAGGGTGGGTTCCTACAATGAGCAGTTCTTC
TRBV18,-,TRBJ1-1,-,CASSPGPRGSTEAFF,TGTGCCAGCTCACCAGGGCCCCGGGGGTCCACTGAAGCTTTCTTT
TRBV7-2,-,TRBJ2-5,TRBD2,CASSSLGLANQETQYF,TGTGCCAGCAGCTCCCTGGGACTAGCGAATCAAGAGACCCAGTACTTC
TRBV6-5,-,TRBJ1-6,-,CASSYTEHNSPLHF,TGTGCCAGCAGTTATACGGAACATAATTCACCCCTCCACTTT
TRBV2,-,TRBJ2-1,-,CASSEYKGNEQFF,TGTGCCAGCAGTGAATATAAGGGTAATGAGCAGTTCTTC
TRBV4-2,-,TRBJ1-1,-,CASSQGLMGAGTEAFF,TGTGCCAGCAGCCAGGGTCTTATGGGGGCGGGCACTGAAGCTTTCTTT
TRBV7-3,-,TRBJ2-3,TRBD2,CASSPLGVAGTDTQYF,TGTGCCAGCAGCCCCCTCGGGGTAGCGGGGACGGATACGCAGTATTTT
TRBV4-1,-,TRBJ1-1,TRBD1,CASSQSPGQGAEAFF,TGCGCCAGCAGCCAGAGCCCCGGACAGGGGGCTGAAGCTTTCTTT
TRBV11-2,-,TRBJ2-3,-,CASSLYGDTQYF,TGTGCCAGCAGCTTATACGGGGATACGCAGTATTTT
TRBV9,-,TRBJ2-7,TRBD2,CASSLTGTSGSYEQYF,TGTGCCAGCAGCTTAACCGGGACTAGCGGTTCCTACGAGCAGTACTTC
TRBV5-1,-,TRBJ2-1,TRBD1,CASSLTTGGGYNEQFF,TGCGCCAGCAGCTTAACTACAGGGGGTGGCTACAATGAGCAGTTCTTC
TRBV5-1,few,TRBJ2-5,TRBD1,CASSTTGTGKETQYF,TGCGCCAGCAGCACGACCGGGACAGGGAAAGAGACCCAGTACTTC
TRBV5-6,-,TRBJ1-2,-,CASSLVRSGYTF,TGTGCCAGCAGCTTAGTAAGGAGCGGCTACACTTTC
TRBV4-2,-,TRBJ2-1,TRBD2,CASSQDRGGRSYNEQFF,TGTGCCAGCAGCCAAGATCGGGGCGGGAGGAGTTACAATGAGCAGTTCTTC
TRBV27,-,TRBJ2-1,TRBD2,CATARLAGHNEQFF,TGTGCCACCGCGAGACTAGCGGGTCACAATGAGCAGTTCTTC
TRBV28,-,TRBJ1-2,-,CASTPGPGNGYTF,TGTGCCAGCACCCCGGGTCCCGGGAATGGCTACACCTTC
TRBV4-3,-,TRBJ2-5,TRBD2,CASSREERDRETQYF,TGCGCCAGCAGCCGGGAAGAGCGGGATCGGGAGACCCAGTACTTC
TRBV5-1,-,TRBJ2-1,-,CASSRPAYNEQFF,TGCGCCAGTTCGAGGCCCGCCTACAATGAGCAGTTCTTC
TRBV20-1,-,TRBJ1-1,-,CSASFREEAFF,TGCAGTGCTAGTTTTCGAGAGGAAGCTTTCTTT
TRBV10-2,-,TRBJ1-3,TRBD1,CASRQGTSPSGNTIYF,TGCGCCAGCAGACAGGGGACCTCTCCCTCTGGAAACACCATATATTTT
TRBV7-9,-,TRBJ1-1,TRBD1,CASSLPPNRGEMNTEAFF,TGTGCCAGCAGCTTACCGCCGAACAGGGGGGAGATGAACACTGAAGCTTTCTTT
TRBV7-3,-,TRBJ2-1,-,CASSFQGGNEQFF,TGTGCCAGCAGCTTCCAGGGGGGCAATGAGCAGTTCTTC
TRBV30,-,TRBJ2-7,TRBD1,CAWSYGTAYEQYF,TGTGCCTGGAGTTACGGGACAGCGTACGAGCAGTACTTC
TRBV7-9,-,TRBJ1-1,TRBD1,CASSPRQGVTEAFF,TGTGCCAGCAGCCCGAGACAGGGGGTCACTGAAGCTTTCTTT
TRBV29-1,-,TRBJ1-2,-,CSVDSFYGYTF,TGCAGCGTCGACAGCTTCTATGGCTACACCTTC
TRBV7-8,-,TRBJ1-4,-,CASSSTGAPTEKLFF,TGTGCCAGCAGCTCGACGGGAGCCCCCACTGAAAAACTGTTTTTT
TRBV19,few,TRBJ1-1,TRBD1,CASSFRGTEAFF,TGTGCCAGTAGCTTCAGGGGGACTGAAGCTTTCTTT
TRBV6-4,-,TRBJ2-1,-,CASSTGGNNEQFF,TGTGCCAGCTCAACGGGGGGCAACAATGAGCAGTTCTTC
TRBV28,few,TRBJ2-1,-,CASSFGGPNEQFF,TGTGCCAGCAGTTTTGGAGGGCCCAATGAGCAGTTCTTC
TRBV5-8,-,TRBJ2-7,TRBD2,CASSFRTSGNYEQYF,TGTGCCAGCAGCTTCCGGACTAGCGGGAACTACGAGCAGTACTTC
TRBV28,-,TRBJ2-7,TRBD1,CASNGPGQGAHEQYF,TGTGCCAGCAACGGTCCGGGACAGGGCGCCCACGAGCAGTACTTC
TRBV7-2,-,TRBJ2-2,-,CASSLGQPTGELFF,TGTGCCAGCAGCTTAGGGCAGCCCACCGGGGAGCTGTTTTTT
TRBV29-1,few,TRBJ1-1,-,CSVVRGAGTEAFF,TGCAGCGTTGTCCGGGGGGCGGGCACTGAAGCTTTCTTT
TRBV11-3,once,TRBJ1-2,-,CASSSRTNYGYTF,TGTGCCAGCAGCTCCAGGACTAACTATGGCTACACCTTC
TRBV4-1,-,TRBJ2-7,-,CASSQAGGGYEQYF,TGCGCCAGCAGCCAAGCCGGGGGCGGCTACGAGCAGTACTTC
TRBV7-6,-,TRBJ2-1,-,CAVTRGRGMSEQFF,TGTGCCGTAACTAGGGGTCGGGGGATGAGTGAGCAGTTCTTC
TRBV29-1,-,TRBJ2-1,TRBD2,CSVRLAVYNEQFF,TGCAGCGTGAGACTAGCGGTCTACAATGAGCAGTTCTTC
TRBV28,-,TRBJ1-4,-,CASSFRTPATNEKLFF,TGTGCCAGCAGTTTTAGGACACCTGCAACTAATGAAAAACTGTTTTTT
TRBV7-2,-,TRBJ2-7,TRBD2,CASSSTTSLYEQYF,TGTGCCAGCAGCAGTACGACTAGCCTTTACGAGCAGTACTTC
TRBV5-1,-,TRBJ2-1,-,CASSLSGSYNEQFF,TGCGCCAGCAGCTTGTCGGGCTCCTACAATGAGCAGTTCTTC
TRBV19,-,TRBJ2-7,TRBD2,CASRTSGPYEQYF,TGTGCCAGTAGGACTAGCGGGCCCTACGAGCAGTACTTC